This T cell receptor beta chain was identified in a study of Ad26.COV2.S vaccination and SARS-CoV-2 variants. Study conclusions and caveats: After vaccination, reports described spike-specific CD8+ and CD4+ T cell responses as showing substantial breadth. The analyses of TCR breadth and depth may have understated the size of total T cell responses.

Points on this clone: Its antigen is currently unknown.

In germline, CDR1 is ENHRY, CDR2 SYGVKD. The V gene end was trimmed by 6 bases and the J gene end by 0 bases; junction bases not matched to a gene: 11. CDR3 length: 17 residues. Clones were read by immunoSEQ multiplex PCR, and TCRdb kept only the in-frame ones, dropping some. The sample holds about 350,000 clones; 90% to 95% are singletons and the top ten take 3.9%. The chain employs TRBV10-3 and TRBJ2-1; 7 bases map to TRBD2. This material consisted of peripheral blood, taken after recovery from COVID-19. This sequence originates from a human donor who had recovered from COVID-19. Here the CDR3 DNA reads TGTGCCATCAGCGACCTATACCCGGGAGGCTCCTACAATGAGCAGTTCTTC. The encoded protein is CAISDLYPGGSYNEQFF.